The 12 T cell receptor beta chains below all came from one sample that was sequenced in a study of CD4+ T cells in melanoma. Sequenced by immunoSEQ multiplex PCR; TCRdb stores in-frame clones only, minus some. The data show 110,000 to 150,000 clones, with roughly 91% seen just once and approximately 1.5% held by the top ten. Receptor source: a human donor with melanoma.

The chain links TRBV15 to TRBJ2-5, with D tentatively TRBD1 (6 bases). CDR3 length equals 13 residues. Germline lookup yields CDR1 LNHNV and CDR2 YYDKDF (reference sequence). Trimming pared 5 bases from V and 3 bases from J, leaving 10 bases between. The CDR3: CATSWNREETQYF. Written as DNA, the CDR3 is TGTGCCACCAGCTGGAACAGGGAAGAGACCCAGTACTTC.

The chain uses TRBV5-1 and TRBJ2-5, with D perhaps matching TRBD1 (5 bases). Germline CDR1 SGHRS, CDR2 YFSETQ. Trimming pared 4 bases from V and 3 bases from J, leaving 13 bases between. This CDR3 comprises 14 residues. CDR3 residues: CASSNQGSEETQYF. DNA of the CDR3: TGCGCCAGCAGCAATCAGGGTTCCGAAGAGACCCAGTACTTC. The full variable domain, rest sourced from reference TRBV5-1 and TRBJ2-5, is KAGVTQTPRYLIKTRGQQVTLSCSPISGHRSVSWYQQTPGQGLQFLFEYFSETQRNKGNFPGRFSGRQFSNSRSEMNVSTLELGDSALYLCASSNQGSEETQYFGPGTRLLVL.

The chain links TRBV19 to TRBJ1-2, with TRBD1 as a possible D gene (6 bases). The CDR3 is 16 residues long. In germline, CDR1 is LNHDA, CDR2 SQIVND (reference sequence). Trimming took 6 bases from V and 6 from J, leaving 23 bases between them. The CDR3 loop is CASSPRGGRGGDGYTF. DNA of the CDR3: TGTGCCAGTAGCCCAAGAGGAGGCAGGGGTGGTGATGGCTACACCTTC.

This clone was recorded once. The V and J genes are TRBV9 and TRBJ2-3, with TRBD2 matching 13 bases. The CDR3 is made up of 16 amino acids. The junction had 5 bases not matched to a gene; V was cut back by 4 bases and J by 3 bases. Germline values: CDR1 SGDLS, CDR2 YYNGEE. CDR3 residues: CASSPQTSGGTDTQYF. The CDR3, as DNA: TGTGCCAGCAGCCCGCAGACTAGCGGGGGGACAGATACGCAGTATTTT. The variable domain in full, completed from reference TRBV9 and TRBJ2-3, reads DSGVTQTPKHLITATGQRVTLRCSPRSGDLSVYWYQQSLDQGLQFLIQYYNGEERAKGNILERFSAQQFPDLHSELNLSSLELGDSALYFCASSPQTSGGTDTQYFGPGTRLTVL.

This chain links TRBV5-1 with TRBJ1-3; 8 nucleotides line up with TRBD1. From germline, CDR1 is SGHRS and CDR2 YFSETQ. This CDR3 is 15 amino acids long. After removal of 3 bases from V and 0 bases from J, the junction contained 2 bases not matched to a gene. CDR3 loop: CASSSGGHSGNTIYF. In DNA, the CDR3 is TGCGCCAGCAGCTCAGGGGGCCACTCTGGAAACACCATATATTTT.

This clone was observed a few times. The J gene is TRBJ1-1, the V gene TRBV27, with D possibly TRBD1 on 5 matching bases. CDR1 and CDR2 from the germline V gene are MNHEY and SMNVEV (reference sequence). CDR3 length equals 14 residues. V lost 5 bases to trimming and J lost 5 bases, with 15 bases between them. CDR3 region: CASSLTGRATEAFF. For the CDR3, the DNA is TGTGCCAGCAGTCTAACAGGCCGGGCTACTGAAGCTTTCTTT.

In DNA, the CDR3 is TGTGCCTTGATACCCGGGACAGATCTCGAGCAGTACTTC. Amino acid sequence: CALIPGTDLEQYF. The chain carries TRBV30 and TRBJ2-7, with 7 bases fitting TRBD1. This CDR3 is 13 amino acids long. V lost 7 bases, J lost 6 bases, and 12 bases stayed unmatched. The V gene's germline CDR1 is GTSNPN and CDR2 SVGIG (reference sequence).

The chain links TRBV6-1 to TRBJ2-7; D might be TRBD1 (5 bases). Trimming stripped 3 bases from V and 4 bases from J, with 13 bases between. Germline V gene lookup returns CDR1 MNHNS and CDR2 SASEGT. This CDR3 has 14 amino acids. The CDR3 bases are TGTGCCAGCAGTGAGGGGCGGCAGCAATACGAGCAGTACTTC. This sequence encodes CASSEGRQQYEQYF.

The V call is TRBV7-3, the J call TRBJ2-2; D might be TRBD2 (5 bases). CDR1 and CDR2 from the germline V gene are SGHTA and FQGTGA. Trimming pared 3 bases from V and 8 bases from J, leaving 13 bases between. The length of the CDR3 is 14 residues. The CDR3 spells CASSLTDRGGELFF. The CDR3 bases are TGTGCCAGCAGCTTGACCGACCGCGGGGGGGAGCTGTTTTTT.

The chain employs TRBV7-8 and TRBJ2-5; D may be TRBD1 (6 bases). Germline V gene lookup returns CDR1 SGHVS and CDR2 FQNEAQ. Trimming took 7 bases from V and 4 from J, leaving 25 bases between them. CDR3 size: 17 residues. The CDR3 region is CASTQRSGTLDGETQYF. The DNA for the CDR3 is TGTGCCAGCACGCAACGATCCGGGACACTAGACGGAGAGACCCAGTACTTC.

J is TRBJ2-5 and V is TRBV7-9, with D possibly matching TRBD1 (6 bases). Trimming stripped 4 bases from V and 5 bases from J, with 17 bases between. The CDR3 consists of 15 residues. Germline lookup yields CDR1 SEHNR and CDR2 FQNEAQ (reference sequence). The CDR3 coding sequence is TGTGCCAGCAGCTCCGTGGGACAAATTGGTGAGACCCAGTACTTC. This codes for CASSSVGQIGETQYF. Looking up the rest from reference TRBV7-9 and TRBJ2-5 gives the full variable domain: DTGVSQNPRHKITKRGQNVTFRCDPISEHNRLYWYRQTLGQGPEFLTYFQNEAQLEKSRLLSDRFSAERPKGSFSTLEIQRTEQGDSAMYLCASSSVGQIGETQYFGPGTRLLVL.

The V call is TRBV9, the J call TRBJ2-2; D gene ambiguous. The germline CDR1 and CDR2 sequences are SGDLS and YYNGEE. The CDR3 has 13 residues. V was trimmed by 1 base and J by 4 bases, leaving 5 bases between them. CDR3 amino acids: CASSVWPTGELFF. The CDR3 bases are TGTGCCAGCAGCGTATGGCCCACCGGGGAGCTGTTTTTT. Filled out from reference TRBV9 and TRBJ2-2, the complete variable domain reads DSGVTQTPKHLITATGQRVTLRCSPRSGDLSVYWYQQSLDQGLQFLIQYYNGEERAKGNILERFSAQQFPDLHSELNLSSLELGDSALYFCASSVWPTGELFFGEGSRLTVL.